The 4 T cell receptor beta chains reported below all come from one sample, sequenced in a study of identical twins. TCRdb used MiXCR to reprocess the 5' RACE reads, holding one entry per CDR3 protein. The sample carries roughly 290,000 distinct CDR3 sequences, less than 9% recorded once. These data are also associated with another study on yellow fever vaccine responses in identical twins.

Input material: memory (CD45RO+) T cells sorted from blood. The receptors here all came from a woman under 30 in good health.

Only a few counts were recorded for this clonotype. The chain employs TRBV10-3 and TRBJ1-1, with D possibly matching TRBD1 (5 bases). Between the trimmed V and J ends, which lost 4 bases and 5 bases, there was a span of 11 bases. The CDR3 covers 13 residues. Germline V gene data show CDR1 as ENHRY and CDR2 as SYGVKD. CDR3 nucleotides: TGTGCCATCAGTGGGGGGGGATTTACTGAAGCTTTCTTT. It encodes CAISGGGFTEAFF.

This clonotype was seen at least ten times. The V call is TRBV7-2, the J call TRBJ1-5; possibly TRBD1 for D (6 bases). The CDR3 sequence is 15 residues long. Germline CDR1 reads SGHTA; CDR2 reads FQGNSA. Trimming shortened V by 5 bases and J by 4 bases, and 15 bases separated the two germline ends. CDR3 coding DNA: TGTGCCAGCAGCCGAAGCAGGGGTAGGAATCAGCCCCAGCATTTT. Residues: CASSRSRGRNQPQHF. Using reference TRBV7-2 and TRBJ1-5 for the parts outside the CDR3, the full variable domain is GAGVSQSPSNKVTEKGKDVELRCDPISGHTALYWYRQSLGQGLEFLIYFQGNSAPDKSGLPSDRFSAERTGGSVSTLTIQRTQQEDSAVYLCASSRSRGRNQPQHFGDGTRLSIL.

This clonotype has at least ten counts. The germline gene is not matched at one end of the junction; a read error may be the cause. CDR3 sequence reads: CSVGRGQGNAEAFF. The CDR3 DNA sequence: TGCAGCGTTGGGCGGGGACAGGGGAACGCTGAAGCTTTCTTT. V is TRBV29-1 and J is TRBJ1-1; 10 nucleotides agree with TRBD1. The CDR3 runs 14 residues. Germline V gene sequence: CDR1 SQVTM, CDR2 ANQGSEA.

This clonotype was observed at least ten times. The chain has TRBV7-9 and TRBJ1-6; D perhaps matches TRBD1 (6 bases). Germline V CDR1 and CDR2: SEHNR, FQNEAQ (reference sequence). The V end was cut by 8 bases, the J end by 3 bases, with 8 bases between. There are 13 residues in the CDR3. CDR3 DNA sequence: TGTGCCAGCGGGGGCTTCTATAATTCACCCCTCCACTTT. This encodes CASGGFYNSPLHF.